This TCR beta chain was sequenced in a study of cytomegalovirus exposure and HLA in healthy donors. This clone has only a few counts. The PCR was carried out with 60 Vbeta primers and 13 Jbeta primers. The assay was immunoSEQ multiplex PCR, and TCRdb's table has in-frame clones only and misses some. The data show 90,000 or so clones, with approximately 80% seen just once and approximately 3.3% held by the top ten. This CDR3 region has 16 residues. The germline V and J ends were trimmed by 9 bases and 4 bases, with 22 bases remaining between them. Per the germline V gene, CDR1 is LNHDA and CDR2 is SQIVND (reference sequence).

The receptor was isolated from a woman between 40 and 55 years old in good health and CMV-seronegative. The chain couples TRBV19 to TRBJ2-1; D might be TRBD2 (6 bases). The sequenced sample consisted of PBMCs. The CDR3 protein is CASKKGPGVNYNEQFF. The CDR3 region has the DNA TGTGCCAGCAAAAAGGGACCGGGGGTGAATTACAATGAGCAGTTCTTC.